This T cell receptor beta chain is drawn from a study of CD8 T cells in Susac syndrome. CD8+ and CD4+ T cells taken from blood had their TCR beta sequenced. Treatment-naive patients with stable or active relapsing-remitting disease served as multiple sclerosis controls. The CDR3 length is 17 residues. Per germline, CDR1 SGHVT and CDR2 SQSDAQ. J lost 10 bases, V lost 5 bases, and 21 bases had no gene match. RNA in amounts of about 0.45 to 1 ug was reverse transcribed with random hexamers. The amplification used immunoSEQ multiplex PCR on TCR beta CDR3; it spanned 54 Vbeta and 13 Jbeta. Each CDR3 protein is one row after TCRdb ran MiXCR on the immunoSEQ multiplex PCR reads. The sample lists about 180,000 distinct CDR3 sequences, about 95% occurring once.

The sample comprised CD8+ T cells from PBMCs. The rearrangement links TRBV7-4 to TRBJ1-2; 8 bases align to TRBD1. This sequence originates from a human donor with multiple sclerosis. The CDR3 protein is CASSPPRLDRVDSDYTF. The CDR3 bases are TGTGCCAGCAGCCCACCCCGGCTGGACAGGGTTGATAGTGACTACACCTTC.